The clone carrying this TCR beta chain was found once. The entry originates in a study of patients and donors after allogeneic stem cell transplantation. In TCRdb, the RT-PCR reads were re-called with MiXCR into one record per CDR3 protein. The sample lists about 24,000 distinct CDR3 sequences, approximately 42% seen once, with 78% in the top ten. The germline V and J ends were trimmed by 5 bases and 5 bases, with 13 bases remaining between them. In germline, CDR1 is LNHDA, CDR2 SQIVND (reference sequence). This CDR3 region has 13 residues. This sequence joins TRBV19 and TRBJ2-7, with D hard to call. Material: blood, either unsorted or a sorted T cell fraction (not recorded which). The sequence was collected from a human donor who was either an allogeneic HSCT recipient or a stem cell or donor lymphocyte infusion donor (not recorded which). It is not recorded whose cells these are; they may come from a transplant donor. DNA for the CDR3: TGTGCCAGTAGTGGAAGCCGTGGGGACGAGCAGTACTTC. Translating gives CASSGSRGDEQYF. The full variable domain, rest sourced from reference TRBV19 and TRBJ2-7, is DGGITQSPKYLFRKEGQNVTLSCEQNLNHDAMYWYRQDPGQGLRLIYYSQIVNDFQKGDIAEGYSVSREKKESFPLTVTSAQKNPTAFYLCASSGSRGDEQYFGPGTRLTVT.